The sequence of this TCR beta chain was determined in a study of identical twins (dated by TCRdb to 2016 to 2017). With regard to the full study: To test whether fetal clonotypes persist, the study used deep sequencing on TCR alpha and beta repertoires from monozygotic twins, unrelated adults of various ages, and cord blood. To rule out contamination, replicate twin experiments were performed at different times with different library preparation protocols. Overall study outcomes, separate from this receptor: Abundant cord blood beta clonotypes had fewer insertions, young adult naive repertoires showed a similar but weaker trend, and memory repertoires showed no such trend. Compared with coincidental sharing between unrelated individuals, an excess of low generation-probability sequences was observed among out-of-frame TCR alpha sequences shared between twins. Conclusions relied on cross-sectional statistical analysis, since the same donors could not be followed over many years. Invariant T cells such as MAIT and iNKT could partly confound zero-insertion analyses, though diverse VJ usage argued against this for most clonotypes. Out-of-frame TCR alpha sharing in monozygotic twins was systematically underestimated by recombination models, whereas sharing between unrelated individuals was in agreement with the recombination models. The excess sharing between twins in beta out-of-frame sequences was weaker because fewer shared sequences reduced the signal-to-noise ratio.

The count of this clonotype is one. Its antigen remains unidentified. It has no much larger one-base neighbor in the sample; base qualities were not kept. One read offers little support. Preparation of the library involved 5' RACE. Sequencer: Illumina HiSeq 2000. Template switching added a universal primer binding site, and the final cDNA carried a unique molecular identifier that allowed TCR cDNA molecules to be counted accurately. Specific primers in the conserved constant-segment region were used to synthesize first-strand cDNA for the TCR alpha and beta chains. Each cDNA library was double barcoded, with a SMART-Mk sample barcode plus Illumina barcodes, to control for contamination. TruSeq adapter sequences and Illumina sample barcodes were added in two successive PCR steps. TCR alpha and beta cDNA libraries were sequenced on the Illumina HiSeq platform with custom primers. Concerning the study's data processing: MiGEC was used to process raw reads and extract unique molecular identifiers, and MiXCR was used to find CDR3 positions. For each individual, recombination models were inferred using an EM algorithm with the repgenHMM and IGoR tools. The analysis of shared clonotypes was done with the tcR package in R, with sharing normalized by the product of cloneset sizes. To study raw recombination without the effects of thymic and clonal selection, out-of-frame nonproductive sequences were analyzed. Clones were called with MiXCR by TCRdb after fastp trimmed the public reads at Q25, and only in-frame beta chains were retained. For every CDR3 protein sequence, its rows merge into one entry that carries the most common genes and DNA. TCRdb's processing, not the study's, gives the V and J calls here. This sample gives 690,000 or so distinct CDR3 sequences in total; around 5.7% of them show up just once. Jointly, the top ten make up around 2% of the sample.

Only healthy Caucasian donors were included. Three unrelated non-twin adults were also sequenced: a male aged 18 to 30, a male aged 50 to 59 and a female aged 50 to 59. Miltenyi CD45RO+ enrichment and human naive T-cell isolation kits were used to isolate memory (CD45RO+) and naive T cells from PBMC. From the cysteine up to the phenylalanine, the CDR3 has a length of 14 residues. Of the read, only the CDR3 DNA is kept; its 42 bases are in frame from base 1. Via the germline V gene, CDR1 is SGHVS and CDR2 FNYEAQ. V gives up 1 base and J gives up 6 bases, and the segment between their germline ends measures 9 bases.

The sequence derives from a man aged 18 to 30 in good health. Sequencing was carried out using naive T cells sorted from blood. In light of the paper, this sample's cell subset or site label describes: cells isolated with a human naive T-cell isolation kit. Here the chain combines TRBV7-6 and TRBJ2-2; no D segment can be confidently identified. The CDR3 loop reads CASSLDQFAGELFF. The DNA reads TGTGCCAGCAGCTTAGATCAATTTGCCGGGGAGCTGTTTTTT.